This T cell receptor beta chain was sequenced in a study of vaccination and CD4 T cells after COVID-19 (dated by TCRdb to the early 2020s). For the study in its entirety: Six males and four females were included in the convalescent cohort, with two Hispanic individuals, seven Caucasians, two Asians and one multiracial person represented. Memory CD4+ T cell crossreactivity between SARS-CoV-2 and common cold coronavirus spike proteins was assessed at the TCR clonotype level in an earlier paper using these donors. The spike-specific CD4+ TCR repertoire was compared before and after mRNA vaccination in approximately 9 COVID-19 convalescent patients and a few infection-naive healthy vaccine recipients. Post-COVID blood samples were collected from convalescent patients a median of approximately 93 days after diagnosis, with a range of roughly 30 to 161 days. For stimulating the cultures, overlapping spike peptide pools were used, derived from SARS-CoV-2 as well as from the common cold coronaviruses HCoV-NL63, HCoV-OC43 and HCoV-229E. Each participant got two doses of either the Pfizer-BioNTech BNT162b2 vaccine (n=8) or the Moderna mRNA-1273 vaccine (n=2). Post-vaccine blood samples were collected a median of approximately eleven weeks after the second vaccine dose, ranging from about 13 to 241 days. Control cultures received a CEFX viral epitope pool as the positive control, an HIV-1 Nef peptide pool as the negative control, or no peptide.

The junction carries 18 bases between V and J, which are trimmed by 5 bases and 2 bases respectively. The germline V gene (reference sequence) gives CDR1 as LNHDA and CDR2 as SQIVND. Taken from cysteine to phenylalanine, the CDR3 has 16 residues. Only CDR3 DNA remains: 48 bases, in frame from the first base. The investigation overall reported the following: In convalescent patients, a median approximately 83% of post-vaccine SARS-CoV-2-reactive clones were detected only after vaccination, and vaccine-specific priming was suggested by this finding. Relatively few convalescent patients were included in the study, and early timepoints after natural infection were not analyzed. The median count of SARS-CoV-2-reactive clonotypes went up from around 20 after infection to about 40 after vaccination, although the change was not significant. Of the vaccine-specific clones in convalescent patients, 304 of 307, or nearly all, reacted only to SARS-CoV-2 spike and did not cross-react with common cold coronaviruses.

The intended sense of this specimen's treatment or condition label: approximately 10-day PBMC culture with coronavirus spike peptide pools or control peptides (ViraFEST assay). CD4+ T cells from unexposed donors were collected before the COVID-19 pandemic (2011-2018). The ViraFEST assay was used in the study, in which antigen-specific T cells were expanded with peptide pools and expanded clonotypes were subsequently identified by TCR sequencing. Each well held around 2 million PBMCs cultured in IMDM containing roughly 5% human AB serum and approximately 9.8 IU/ml IL-2, with 10 ug/ml peptide pools added. Half of the culture medium was replaced with fresh IL-2-containing medium on days 3 and 7. CD4+ T cells were isolated after about 10 days of culture through negative selection using the EasySep CD4+ T cell isolation kit. As cell number allowed, CD4+ T cells from unexposed donors were tested for reactivity to SARS-CoV-2 S and N and to four common cold coronavirus spike pools. Ficoll-Paque Plus gradient centrifugation was used to isolate PBMCs from whole blood, and the isolated PBMCs were then either used fresh or cryopreserved at -140C. Triplicate wells were generally used for each culture condition. Leukapheresis product for the unexposed donors was purchased commercially.

The library was prepared using PCR. TCR sequencing of DNA from cultured CD4+ T cells used the Oncomine TCR Beta short-read assay at the Johns Hopkins FTIC core. The QIAamp micro DNA kit was used to extract genomic DNA from the cultured CD4+ T cells. The Oncomine TCR Beta libraries from cultured CD4+ T cells were pooled using unique dual indexes and then sequenced on an Illumina iSeq 100. Per the authors' processing: Non-productive sequences were filtered out, and CDR3s that did not start with C, did not end with F or W, or were shorter than 7 amino acids were discarded. Antigen-specific clonotypes were identified with the MANAFEST web application by comparing peptide-stimulated wells with reference and other culture wells. Positive clones required FDR below 0.05, an odds ratio above 5, and productive frequency above 0.1% in at least two of three replicate wells. A clonotype counted as cross-reactive if it showed significant expansion both in the SARS-CoV-2 spike wells and in at least one common cold coronavirus spike condition. Using R version 3.6.1, CDR3 homology was evaluated through Levenshtein distances (stringdist) along with unrooted phylogenetic trees (ape). The public reads were reanalyzed by TCRdb: fastp trimming at Q25, MiXCR alignment, in-frame beta chains only. Each entry is one CDR3 protein sequence, shown with its most common DNA and genes. TCRdb, not the original authors, processed these V and J calls. In all, the sample holds thousands of distinct CDR3 sequences, and roughly two fifths of those were seen once. Jointly, the top ten make up 30% to 45% of the sample.

This clonotype was seen only a few times. Its antigen target is currently unknown. Nothing much larger sits one base from this clone, and base qualities are not available. The sequence was collected from a human donor in good health. Recombination joined TRBV19 with TRBJ1-2; the D gene is perhaps TRBD1, on 6 matching bases. Sequenced input: CD4+ T cells from blood, cultured in vitro. The DNA is TGTGCCAGTAGTGCCCGGGGGGGCGCTGCCAACTATGGCTACACCTTC. It translates as CASSARGGAANYGYTF.